This T cell receptor (beta chain) is drawn from a study of HIV-infected children after antiretroviral therapy interruption. Germline V gene data show CDR1 as SNHLY and CDR2 as FYNNEI. V was clipped by 6 bases and J by 1 base, with 13 bases between them. The CDR3 is 15 residues long. As to treatment: PENTA 11 planned treatment interruption arm or continuous ART arm. This clonotype was seen repeatedly, ten times or more. RNA-based 3' RACE libraries used unique molecular identifiers. Using its own MiXCR run on the 3' RACE reads, TCRdb lists one record per CDR3 protein. The sample includes about 46,000 distinct CDR3 sequences, around 4.7% of them seen just once.

This sequence joins TRBV2 and TRBJ2-1; a possible D gene is TRBD1 (6 bases). The specimen was CD45RA+ CD4+ T cells from PBMCs, pooled from several time points, collected from a donor given antiretroviral therapy, either interrupted or continuous. The subset was: naive CD4+ CD45RA+ CD45RO- T cells. The TCR originated in a pool of human donors with HIV. The CDR3 loop is CASREQGFSYNEQFF. In DNA, the CDR3 is TGTGCCAGCAGGGAACAGGGCTTTTCCTACAATGAGCAGTTCTTC.